These 21 T cell receptor beta chains originate from one sample sequenced in a study of cytomegalovirus exposure and HLA in healthy donors. TCRdb's copy holds only in-frame clones and misses some; the assay was immunoSEQ multiplex PCR. The sample has around 170,000 clones, 85% seen once. Sequenced material: PBMCs. The source of these receptors is a man aged 18 to 30 in good health and CMV-seropositive.

The V and J genes are TRBV7-8 and TRBJ2-7; possibly TRBD2 for D (5 bases). This CDR3 has 14 amino acids. Looked up from germline, CDR1 is SGHVS and CDR2 is FQNEAQ. Trimming stripped 1 base from V and 6 bases from J, with 13 bases between. This CDR3 reads CASSLGSARGEQYF. The DNA for the CDR3 is TGTGCCAGCAGCTTAGGGTCCGCTCGGGGCGAGCAGTACTTC. Looking up the rest from reference TRBV7-8 and TRBJ2-7 gives the full variable domain: GAGVSQSPRYKVAKRGQDVALRCDPISGHVSLFWYQQALGQGPEFLTYFQNEAQLDKSGLPSDRFFAERPEGSVSTLKIQRTQQEDSAVYLCASSLGSARGEQYFGPGTRLTVT.

The genes are TRBV29-1 and TRBJ1-5; TRBD1 matches 8 bases. Germline V lookup: CDR1 SQVTM, CDR2 ANQGSEA. Unmatched junction bases numbered 7, after V lost 3 bases and J lost 6 bases. The CDR3 is 14 amino acids. As DNA, the CDR3 is TGCAGCGTTGAGTTGCCAGGGGGCAGTCAGCCCCAGCATTTT. Translated: CSVELPGGSQPQHF.

V and J are TRBV29-1 and TRBJ1-1; perhaps TRBD1 as D (6 bases). CDR1 SQVTM and CDR2 ANQGSEA come from the germline V gene. The germline V and J ends were trimmed by 7 bases and 3 bases, with 15 bases remaining between them. The CDR3 is 13 residues long. In DNA, the CDR3 is TGCAGCGCCCTAGGACAGAAATACACTGAAGCTTTCTTT. This gives the protein CSALGQKYTEAFF.

V is TRBV28 and J is TRBJ1-5, with D possibly being TRBD1 (5 bases). Trimming removed 6 bases from V and 0 bases from J, with 12 bases in between. Germline assignment: CDR1 MDHEN and CDR2 SYDVKM. This CDR3 is 15 amino acids long. The CDR3, as DNA: TGTGCCAGCAGCTTGAAAGGGGTTAGCAATCAGCCCCAGCATTTT. The encoded protein is CASSLKGVSNQPQHF.

The chain carries TRBV5-1 and TRBJ1-1; D perhaps matches TRBD1 (5 bases). Germline assignment: CDR1 SGHRS and CDR2 YFSETQ. V shed 2 bases and J shed 1 base, with 15 bases lying between them. This CDR3 is built from 16 residues. CDR3 bases: TGCGCCAGCAGCTTTAAGCCCGGGGGTAGGAACACTGAAGCTTTCTTT. As protein: CASSFKPGGRNTEAFF.

The gene calls are TRBV19 and TRBJ2-7; 8 positions agree with TRBD1. Per the germline V gene, CDR1 is LNHDA and CDR2 is SQIVND (reference sequence). J gave up 6 bases and V 6 bases, and 7 bases lay outside the gene matches. CDR3 length equals 13 residues. The CDR3 protein is CASSRGQGGEQYF. The CDR3 nucleotides read TGTGCCAGTAGCCGCGGACAGGGAGGCGAGCAGTACTTC. The full variable domain, its missing parts supplied by reference TRBV19 and TRBJ2-7, is DGGITQSPKYLFRKEGQNVTLSCEQNLNHDAMYWYRQDPGQGLRLIYYSQIVNDFQKGDIAEGYSVSREKKESFPLTVTSAQKNPTAFYLCASSRGQGGEQYFGPGTRLTVT.

V is TRBV6-5 and J is TRBJ1-1, with D unresolved. The CDR3 covers 15 residues. The V and J ends lost 2 bases and 6 bases respectively, with 16 bases between them. The germline V gene has CDR1 MNHEY and CDR2 SVGAGI. The CDR3 reads CASSYEPIRGAEAFF. Here the CDR3 DNA reads TGTGCCAGCAGTTACGAACCTATTCGGGGAGCTGAAGCTTTCTTT.

This rearrangement joins TRBV7-2 to TRBJ2-1; TRBD2 matches at 15 bases. The CDR3 is 17 amino acids. After removal of 5 bases from V and 1 base from J, the junction contained 3 bases not matched to a gene. Germline CDR1 SGHTA, CDR2 FQGNSA. The CDR3 DNA reads as TGTGCCAGCAGCGTAGGGACTAGCGGGGGGTCCTACAATGAGCAGTTCTTC. This encodes CASSVGTSGGSYNEQFF. Full variable domain (rest looked up from reference TRBV7-2 and TRBJ2-1): GAGVSQSPSNKVTEKGKDVELRCDPISGHTALYWYRQSLGQGLEFLIYFQGNSAPDKSGLPSDRFSAERTGGSVSTLTIQRTQQEDSAVYLCASSVGTSGGSYNEQFFGPGTRLTVL.

This rearrangement joins TRBV5-1 to TRBJ1-1, with D maybe TRBD1 (5 bases). The CDR3 spans 12 residues. The germline gives CDR1 SGHRS, CDR2 YFSETQ. V lost 6 bases to trimming and J lost 1 base, with 7 bases between them. For the CDR3, the DNA is TGCGCCAGCAAAACAGGGAACACTGAAGCTTTCTTT. Its translation is CASKTGNTEAFF.

In its sample, this clone was seen a few times. The V and J genes are TRBV30 and TRBJ1-6; D may be TRBD1 (6 bases). Germline CDR1 GTSNPN, CDR2 SVGIG (reference sequence). The CDR3 contains 13 residues. V shed 8 bases and J shed 5 bases, with 13 bases lying between them. The CDR3 nucleotides read TGTGCCAGGGGGGGGGAAAATAATTCACCCCTCCACTTT. Translated: CARGGENNSPLHF.

A note on this clone: This sample also contains other DNA sequences that code for the same CDR3. V gene TRBV4-1 combines with J gene TRBJ1-2; 7 bases map to TRBD1. The V gene end was trimmed by 1 base and the J gene end by 5 bases; junction bases not matched to a gene: 1. CDR1 MGHRA and CDR2 YSYEKL come from the germline V gene. The CDR3 loop spans 13 amino acids. CDR3 amino acids: CASSQGQGYGYTF. In nucleotides, the CDR3 is TGCGCCAGCAGCCAAGGACAGGGATATGGCTACACCTTC.

This clone was detected only a few times. The J gene is TRBJ2-7, the V gene TRBV5-1; tentatively, D is TRBD1 (7 bases). This CDR3 has 13 residues. Germline V gives CDR1 SGHRS, CDR2 YFSETQ. V lost 4 bases to trimming and J lost 3 bases, with 11 bases between them. The CDR3 sequence is CASSRGDSYEQYF. The DNA of the CDR3 is TGCGCCAGCAGCAGGGGGGACAGCTACGAGCAGTACTTC.

This clone occurred once. V gene TRBV6-1 combines with J gene TRBJ2-3; D remains ambiguous. Germline values: CDR1 MNHNS, CDR2 SASEGT. V was trimmed by 6 bases and J by 6 bases, leaving 10 bases between them. The CDR3 has 12 residues. The CDR3 region is CASRPTRDTQYF. In DNA form, the CDR3 reads TGTGCCAGCAGACCTACCCGGGATACGCAGTATTTT.

The rearrangement joins TRBV5-4 to TRBJ1-2; 8 bases fit TRBD1. The CDR3 is 14 amino acids. The germline V gene encodes CDR1 SGHNT and CDR2 YYREEE (reference sequence). The J segment lost 10 bases and the V segment lost 0 bases, leaving 8 bases of the junction unmatched. CDR3 protein: CASSLVGTGNSYTF. CDR3 nucleotide sequence: TGTGCCAGCAGCTTGGTCGGGACAGGCAATTCCTACACCTTC.

The chain couples TRBV9 to TRBJ2-2, with no clear D. Germline values: CDR1 SGDLS, CDR2 YYNGEE. The CDR3 runs to 12 residues. With 0 bases removed from V and 7 bases from J, the gap between germline ends came to 4 bases. CDR3 amino acids: CASSVVGGELFF. CDR3 DNA: TGTGCCAGCAGCGTAGTCGGCGGGGAGCTGTTTTTT.

The rearrangement joins TRBV11-1 to TRBJ2-3; 14 nucleotides align to TRBD2. In germline, CDR1 is SGHAT, CDR2 FQDESV (reference sequence). The CDR3 extends over 17 amino acids. V shed 0 bases and J 7 bases; nucleotides not matched to a gene: 6. DNA of the CDR3: TGTGCCAGCAGCTTAGCGTGGACTAGCGGGGGGATGTATACGCAGTATTTT. Translated, it gives CASSLAWTSGGMYTQYF.

The chain couples TRBV5-4 to TRBJ2-3; D is unresolved. The CDR3 runs to 16 residues. Trimming removed 1 base at V and 3 bases at J, with 15 bases between. Germline V gene sequence: CDR1 SGHNT, CDR2 YYREEE (reference sequence). CDR3 protein: CASSLPGAAATDTQYF. The CDR3 DNA is TGTGCCAGCAGCTTGCCCGGAGCCGCAGCGACAGATACGCAGTATTTT.

The chain combines TRBV23-1 with TRBJ2-7, with D uncertain. TRBV23-1 is marked as an open reading frame, function uncertain. The CDR3 has 15 residues. V lost 0 bases, J lost 9 bases, and 18 bases lay in between. This CDR3 reads CASSQSPQRHLMQYF. The CDR3, as DNA: TGCGCCAGCAGTCAATCCCCACAAAGACACCTTATGCAGTACTTC.

V gene TRBV29-1 combines with J gene TRBJ1-1; weak D call: TRBD1 (6 bases). The CDR3 contains 14 residues. Trimming pared 3 bases from V and 4 bases from J, leaving 15 bases between. The germline V gene encodes CDR1 SQVTM and CDR2 ANQGSEA. CDR3 nucleotides: TGCAGCGTTGATTCAGGGGCCCTGGGCACTGAAGCTTTCTTT. Its protein is CSVDSGALGTEAFF.

The chain has TRBV19 and TRBJ1-1; TRBD1 matches 7 bases. V was pared by 6 bases and J by 5 bases, with 6 bases of the junction left unmatched. The CDR3 covers 13 residues. Germline V gene sequence: CDR1 LNHDA, CDR2 SQIVND (reference sequence). The CDR3 spells CASSTSGGTEAFF. In nucleotides, the CDR3 is TGTGCCAGTAGCACCTCAGGGGGAACTGAAGCTTTCTTT.

The chain employs TRBV19 and TRBJ1-2; TRBD1 is a possible D gene (6 bases). CDR3 length: 14 residues. Looked up from germline, CDR1 is LNHDA and CDR2 is SQIVND (reference sequence). V gave up 0 bases and J gave up 4 bases, with 9 bases separating them. The CDR3 reads CASSIDGQIYGYTF. The CDR3 DNA is TGTGCCAGTAGTATAGATGGACAGATCTATGGCTACACCTTC.